The 2 T cell receptor beta chains listed next were all sequenced from one sample in a study of T cells in Graves' hyperthyroidism and ophthalmopathy. What was amplified from RNA transcripts were TCR beta CDR3 regions. The TCR CDR3 first-round RT-PCR relied on the HTBI primer set. TCRdb re-analysed the multiplex PCR reads in MiXCR, keeping a single row per CDR3 protein. The sample yields nearly 750,000 distinct CDR3 sequences, about a third seen once. Sequenced input: blood. The receptors here all came from a woman in her thirties or forties with Graves' hyperthyroidism.

This clonotype was detected ten times or more. CDR3 DNA: TGTGCCACCAGGGACGGACAAGAGACCCAGTACTTC. It encodes CATRDGQETQYF. V gene TRBV6-5 combines with J gene TRBJ2-5; tentatively, D is TRBD1 or TRBD2 (5 bases each). V shed 10 bases and J shed 2 bases, with 11 bases lying between them. Germline assignment: CDR1 MNHEY and CDR2 SVGAGI. The CDR3 has 12 residues.

This clonotype has at least ten counts. The chain is built from TRBV12-3 or TRBV12-4 and TRBJ1-3; D is uncertain. The CDR3 has 14 residues. V lost 6 bases, J lost 1 base, and 10 bases lay in between. DNA of the CDR3: TGTGCCAGCAGCTCGGACGTATCTGGAAACACCATATATTTT. Its protein product is CASSSDVSGNTIYF.